The 9 T cell receptor beta chains below were found in one sample sequenced in a study of technical replicates of blood from a handful of donors. The data were produced by immunoSEQ multiplex PCR, yet TCRdb's version contains in-frame clones alone and is incomplete. The profile shows around 84,000 clones, 90% to 95% of them singletons. The material sequenced was T cells isolated from PBMCs. The receptors were gathered from a human donor in good health.

The gene calls are TRBV6-5 and TRBJ1-5, with D hard to call. The CDR3 length is 13 residues. Germline CDR1 and CDR2: MNHEY and SVGAGI. Trimming stripped 0 bases from V and 4 bases from J, with 4 bases between. CDR3 sequence reads: CASSYSQNQPQHF. The CDR3 DNA sequence: TGTGCCAGCAGTTACTCTCAGAATCAGCCCCAGCATTTT.

This chain connects TRBV7-3 to TRBJ2-1, with TRBD2 matching 7 bases. CDR1 and CDR2 (germline): SGHTA, FQGTGA. The J segment lost 3 bases and the V segment lost 5 bases, leaving 7 bases of the junction unmatched. This CDR3 has 15 amino acids. DNA of the CDR3: TGTGCCAGCAGCCCAACCTCGGGGGGCTACAATGAGCAGTTCTTC. It encodes CASSPTSGGYNEQFF.

This sequence joins TRBV7-8 and TRBJ1-2; 8 bases agree with TRBD1. V shed 5 bases and J 5 bases; nucleotides not matched to a gene: 4. This CDR3 contains 13 residues. From germline, CDR1 is SGHVS and CDR2 FQNEAQ. In nucleotides, the CDR3 is TGTGCCAGCAGCCTCACAGGGGGGTATGGCTACACCTTC. Its protein is CASSLTGGYGYTF. The full variable domain, its missing parts supplied by reference TRBV7-8 and TRBJ1-2, is GAGVSQSPRYKVAKRGQDVALRCDPISGHVSLFWYQQALGQGPEFLTYFQNEAQLDKSGLPSDRFFAERPEGSVSTLKIQRTQQEDSAVYLCASSLTGGYGYTFGSGTRLTVV.

The J gene is TRBJ2-2, the V gene TRBV2; TRBD2 aligns across 10 bases. Germline trimming cut 4 bases from V and 5 bases from J; bases unmatched to any gene: 10. This CDR3 is built from 17 residues. CDR1 and CDR2 from the germline V gene are SNHLY and FYNNEI. The CDR3: CASSAEASGSGTGELFF. The CDR3 DNA reads as TGTGCCAGCAGTGCCGAAGCTAGCGGGAGTGGAACCGGGGAGCTGTTTTTT.

This chain uses TRBV10-3 with TRBJ2-1; 9 bases match TRBD1. The CDR3 has 14 amino acids. J lost 6 bases, V lost 6 bases, and 6 bases had no gene match. Looked up from germline, CDR1 is ENHRY and CDR2 is SYGVKD. The CDR3 spells CAIRGQGAGNEQFF. The CDR3 nucleotides are TGTGCCATCAGGGGACAGGGCGCGGGCAATGAGCAGTTCTTC.

The chain couples TRBV5-1 to TRBJ2-3; D unresolved. The germline CDR1 and CDR2 sequences are SGHRS and YFSETQ. The CDR3 has 15 amino acids. The ends were cut back, 2 bases at V and 4 bases at J, with 14 bases in the middle. The CDR3 spells CASSLDNHVSDTQYF. In DNA, the CDR3 is TGCGCCAGCAGCTTAGACAACCACGTATCAGATACGCAGTATTTT. Variable domain in full (rest from reference TRBV5-1 and TRBJ2-3): KAGVTQTPRYLIKTRGQQVTLSCSPISGHRSVSWYQQTPGQGLQFLFEYFSETQRNKGNFPGRFSGRQFSNSRSEMNVSTLELGDSALYLCASSLDNHVSDTQYFGPGTRLTVL.

The chain uses TRBV6-6 and TRBJ2-3; 8 bases are shared with TRBD1. This CDR3 has 14 amino acids. J lost 1 base, V lost 6 bases, and 3 bases had no gene match. Germline V lookup: CDR1 MNHNY, CDR2 SVGAGI (reference sequence). CDR3 nucleotides: TGTGCCAGCAGACCGGGACAGGGCACAGATACGCAGTATTTT. This encodes CASRPGQGTDTQYF.

The chain links TRBV9 to TRBJ2-1; 8 nucleotides align to TRBD2. CDR3 size: 16 residues. J gave up 6 bases and V 0 bases, and 8 bases lay outside the gene matches. Germline V gene sequence: CDR1 SGDLS, CDR2 YYNGEE. CDR3 region: CASSVASAGGVNEQFF. CDR3 nucleotide sequence: TGTGCCAGCAGCGTAGCGTCGGCGGGGGGAGTCAATGAGCAGTTCTTC.

The DNA of the CDR3 is TGTGCCAGCAGTTCTCAAGCGGGAGGAGAGTACGAGCAGTACTTC. Translation: CASSSQAGGEYEQYF. V is TRBV28 and J is TRBJ2-7; TRBD2 agrees at 9 bases. J lost 4 bases, V lost 4 bases, and 8 bases had no gene match. The CDR3 sequence is 15 residues long. Per germline, CDR1 MDHEN and CDR2 SYDVKM.